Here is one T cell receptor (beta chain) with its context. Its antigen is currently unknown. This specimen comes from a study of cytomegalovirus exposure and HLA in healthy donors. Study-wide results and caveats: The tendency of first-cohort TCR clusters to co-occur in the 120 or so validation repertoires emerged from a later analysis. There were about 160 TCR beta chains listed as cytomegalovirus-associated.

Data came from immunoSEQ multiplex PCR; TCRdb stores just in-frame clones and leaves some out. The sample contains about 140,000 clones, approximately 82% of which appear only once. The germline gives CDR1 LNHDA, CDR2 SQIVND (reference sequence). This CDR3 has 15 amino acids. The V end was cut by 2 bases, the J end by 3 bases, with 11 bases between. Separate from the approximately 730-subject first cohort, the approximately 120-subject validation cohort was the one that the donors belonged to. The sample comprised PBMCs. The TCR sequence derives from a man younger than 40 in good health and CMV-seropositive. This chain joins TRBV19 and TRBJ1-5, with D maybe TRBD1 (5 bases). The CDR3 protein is CASSIFDRSNQPQHF. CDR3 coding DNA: TGTGCCAGTAGTATATTCGACAGATCCAATCAGCCCCAGCATTTT.